A single sample is the source of the 29 T cell receptor beta chains below, sequenced in a study of T cell responses to AZD1222 COVID-19 vaccine. Repertoires were generated with immunoSEQ multiplex PCR, while TCRdb's copy carries only in-frame clones and drops some. Of some 130,000 clones in the sample, around 93% were seen once. The specimen comprised peripheral blood, sampled on day 0 of AZD1222 vaccination. These TCRs come from an adult in good health.

V usage is TRBV28 and J usage is TRBJ1-4; D possibly corresponds to TRBD1 (6 bases). Germline values: CDR1 MDHEN, CDR2 SYDVKM. The CDR3 has 14 residues. The V gene lost 7 bases and the J gene lost 6 bases, with 15 bases spanning the gap. CDR3 in amino acids: CASTLGTTHEKLFF. The CDR3 DNA reads TGTGCCAGCACCCTTGGGACAACCCATGAAAAACTGTTTTTT.

This sequence joins TRBV10-3 and TRBJ1-4; D ambiguous. CDR3 length: 16 residues. V was trimmed by 0 bases and J by 4 bases, leaving 12 bases between them. The germline gives CDR1 ENHRY, CDR2 SYGVKD. The CDR3 is CAISESMPVNNEKLFF. CDR3 DNA sequence: TGTGCCATCAGTGAGTCGATGCCCGTTAATAATGAAAAACTGTTTTTT.

This clone was counted a single time. V is TRBV11-2 and J is TRBJ2-3; D may be TRBD1 or TRBD2 (5 bases each). V shed 5 bases and J shed 4 bases, with 16 bases lying between them. The germline V gene has CDR1 SGHAT and CDR2 FQNNGV. This CDR3 is built from 15 residues. This CDR3 is CASSRRGAAADTQYF. DNA for the CDR3: TGTGCCAGCAGCCGCCGGGGCGCGGCGGCAGATACGCAGTATTTT.

The V call is TRBV10-1, the J call TRBJ1-2; D gene unclear. From germline, CDR1 is WNHNN and CDR2 SYGVQD (reference sequence). V lost 2 bases and J 8 bases, leaving 12 bases between the germline ends. This CDR3 contains 13 residues. Here the CDR3 reads CASSEDGTEGYTF. In DNA, the CDR3 is TGCGCCAGCAGTGAGGACGGCACCGAGGGCTACACCTTC.

V gene TRBV30 combines with J gene TRBJ1-5; unclear D gene. V lost 4 bases and J 1 base, leaving 14 bases between the germline ends. Germline CDR1 is GTSNPN and CDR2 is SVGIG (reference sequence). The CDR3 sequence is 15 residues long. The CDR3 protein is CAWKGNSGSNQPQHF. The CDR3, as DNA: TGTGCCTGGAAAGGGAATAGTGGGAGCAATCAGCCCCAGCATTTT.

Concerning this clone: The identical CDR3 is also encoded by other nucleotide sequences in the sample. This chain connects TRBV18 to TRBJ2-7; D remains ambiguous. The germline V gene encodes CDR1 KGHSH and CDR2 LQKENI. This CDR3 contains 13 residues. V lost 1 base, J lost 4 bases, and 8 bases lay in between. The CDR3 reads CASSPRSSYEQYF. The CDR3, as DNA: TGTGCCAGCTCACCACGGTCTTCTTACGAGCAGTACTTC.

The DNA for the CDR3 is TGTGCCACGCGGGACAGGGAGAACACCGGGGAGCTGTTTTTT. This translates into CATRDRENTGELFF. The V gene is TRBV24-1, the J gene TRBJ2-2, with TRBD1 identical over 9 bases. Germline V gene lookup returns CDR1 KGHDR and CDR2 SFDVKD. V shed 10 bases, J shed 1 base, and the junction held 3 bases outside the gene matches. The CDR3 is made up of 14 amino acids.

This sequence joins TRBV19 and TRBJ2-1, with 7 bases identical to TRBD2. Unmatched junction bases numbered 16, after V lost 7 bases and J lost 7 bases. The V gene's germline CDR1 is LNHDA and CDR2 SQIVND (reference sequence). The CDR3 length is 16 residues. Here the CDR3 reads CASTRQKTSLRNEQFF. DNA for the CDR3: TGTGCCAGTACCCGTCAAAAGACTAGCTTGCGGAATGAGCAGTTCTTC.

The rearrangement uses TRBV7-5 and TRBJ1-1; the table's D call, TRBD1, has no DNA check behind it. TRBV7-5 is a documented pseudogene. The CDR3 contains 16 residues. For the CDR3, the DNA is TGTGCCAGAAGCTTAGAGGGACAGGGTTTGGACACTGAAGCTTTCTTT. This translates into CARSLEGQGLDTEAFF.

The chain links TRBV6-5 to TRBJ1-1, with D possibly matching TRBD1 (5 bases). CDR1 is MNHEY and CDR2 is SVGAGI in the germline V gene. CDR3 length: 12 residues. The V and J ends lost 6 bases and 6 bases respectively, with 11 bases between them. The CDR3 DNA reads TGTGCCAGCAGCCCAGGGTCGCCTGAAGCTTTCTTT. Its protein product is CASSPGSPEAFF.

This clone was observed once. The chain is built from TRBV7-3 and TRBJ1-1; 11 bases map to TRBD1. J lost 3 bases, V lost 5 bases, and 8 bases had no gene match. This CDR3 is built from 16 residues. The germline V gene has CDR1 SGHTA and CDR2 FQGTGA. The CDR3 loop is CASSGRTGGWYTEAFF. The CDR3 DNA is TGTGCCAGCAGCGGACGGACAGGGGGCTGGTACACTGAAGCTTTCTTT.

The gene calls are TRBV27 and TRBJ2-3; D gene uncertain. Germline V gene data show CDR1 as MNHEY and CDR2 as SMNVEV (reference sequence). V lost 5 bases, J lost 0 bases, and 15 bases lay in between. The length of the CDR3 is 16 residues. CDR3 sequence (DNA): TGTGCCAGCAGTCTACAAAGACACCCCAGCACAGATACGCAGTATTTT. As protein: CASSLQRHPSTDTQYF.

This chain uses TRBV2 with TRBJ1-3; no clear D gene. V was pared by 6 bases and J by 2 bases, with 14 bases between. Germline V CDR1 and CDR2: SNHLY, FYNNEI. The CDR3 spans 15 residues. The CDR3 nucleotides are TGTGCCAGCAGCGCCTGGGGTAGGACTGGAAACACCATATATTTT. The encoded protein is CASSAWGRTGNTIYF.

This rearrangement joins TRBV18 to TRBJ2-7; 7 bases are a match to TRBD2. Germline V gives CDR1 KGHSH, CDR2 LQKENI. The CDR3 is 13 amino acids. V shed 6 bases and J 3 bases; nucleotides not matched to a gene: 5. The CDR3 region is CASSTSGIYEQYF. In DNA, the CDR3 is TGTGCCAGCTCTACAAGCGGGATCTACGAGCAGTACTTC.

The chain has TRBV7-8 and TRBJ1-1; D is ambiguous. CDR1 is SGHVS, CDR2 FQNEAQ, per germline. The ends were cut back, 1 base at V and 1 base at J, with 10 bases in the middle. The CDR3 extends over 15 amino acids. CDR3: CASSLGVSKNTEAFF. The CDR3 bases are TGTGCCAGCAGCTTAGGCGTCAGCAAGAACACTGAAGCTTTCTTT. Full variable domain (outside the CDR3, taken from reference TRBV7-8 and TRBJ1-1): GAGVSQSPRYKVAKRGQDVALRCDPISGHVSLFWYQQALGQGPEFLTYFQNEAQLDKSGLPSDRFFAERPEGSVSTLKIQRTQQEDSAVYLCASSLGVSKNTEAFFGQGTRLTVV.

The CDR3 region has the DNA TGCGCCAGCAAGGACGGGAGGGTAGGTGACACTGAAGCTTTCTTT. It encodes CASKDGRVGDTEAFF. The V gene is TRBV10-2, the J gene TRBJ1-1; D gene unclear. The CDR3 loop spans 15 amino acids. Trimming took 7 bases from V and 3 from J, leaving 18 bases between them. Germline CDR1 reads WSHSY; CDR2 reads SAAADI.

The chain recombines TRBV10-3 with TRBJ1-3; D remains unclear. CDR3 length: 16 amino acids. The germline gives CDR1 ENHRY, CDR2 SYGVKD. V shed 9 bases and J shed 0 bases, with 18 bases lying between them. CDR3 in amino acids: CAISVGQAFSGNTIYF. DNA of the CDR3: TGTGCCATTTCAGTCGGCCAGGCGTTCTCTGGAAACACCATATATTTT.

This chain links TRBV3-1 (or the pseudogene TRBV3-2) with TRBJ2-5; 7 bases match TRBD1. This CDR3 region has 16 residues. V trimming: 1 base; J trimming: 7 bases; junction bases outside the gene matches: 12. CDR1 is LGHDT and CDR2 is YNNKEL in the germline V gene (reference sequence). CDR3 DNA: TGTGCCAGCAGCCAAGTGGGGACAGCCCTCGGTCGGACCCAGTACTTC. As protein: CASSQVGTALGRTQYF.

The gene calls are TRBV4-2 and TRBJ2-5; D perhaps matches TRBD1 (5 bases). The CDR3 totals 15 residues. Trimming stripped 2 bases from V and 3 bases from J, with 13 bases between. Germline CDR1 and CDR2: LGHNA and YNFKEQ. DNA for the CDR3: TGTGCCAGCAGCCAAAGGGGCGGTACTGAAGAGACCCAGTACTTC. Its protein is CASSQRGGTEETQYF.

The CDR3 spells CASSGAGRDEQFF. The DNA for the CDR3 is TGCGCCAGCAGTGGGGCGGGGAGGGATGAGCAGTTCTTC. The V and J genes are TRBV10-1 and TRBJ2-1; 7 positions match TRBD2. Germline V gives CDR1 WNHNN, CDR2 SYGVQD (reference sequence). The CDR3 runs to 13 residues. J was trimmed by 8 bases and V by 4 bases; bases with no gene match: 5.

The chain is built from TRBV5-1 and TRBJ1-6; D not certain. This CDR3 is 12 amino acids long. Germline V CDR1 and CDR2: SGHRS, YFSETQ. Trimming removed 0 bases at V and 12 bases at J, with 7 bases between. CDR3 in DNA: TGCGCCAGCAGCTTGGGACGCCAACCCCTCCACTTT. It codes for CASSLGRQPLHF. The full variable domain, its missing parts supplied by reference TRBV5-1 and TRBJ1-6, is KAGVTQTPRYLIKTRGQQVTLSCSPISGHRSVSWYQQTPGQGLQFLFEYFSETQRNKGNFPGRFSGRQFSNSRSEMNVSTLELGDSALYLCASSLGRQPLHFGNGTRLTVT.

The genes are TRBV6-1 and TRBJ2-7, with D perhaps matching TRBD1 (5 bases). Germline values: CDR1 MNHNS, CDR2 SASEGT. CDR3 length: 15 residues. V lost 1 base and J 3 bases, leaving 13 bases between the germline ends. The CDR3 region is CASSEVENRFYEQYF. CDR3 coding DNA: TGTGCCAGCAGTGAAGTTGAGAACAGGTTCTACGAGCAGTACTTC.

The rearrangement links TRBV27 to TRBJ1-6; TRBD1 might be the D (5 bases). The V end was cut by 3 bases, the J end by 4 bases, with 10 bases between. This CDR3 has 15 residues. Germline CDR1 and CDR2: MNHEY and SMNVEV (reference sequence). CDR3 nucleotide sequence: TGTGCCAGCAGTTTCCTTCAGGGTTATAATTCACCCCTCCACTTT. Its translation is CASSFLQGYNSPLHF.

The J gene is TRBJ1-1, the V gene TRBV11-2; no reliable D call. Germline V gives CDR1 SGHAT, CDR2 FQNNGV. The CDR3 covers 15 residues. The V end was cut by 0 bases, the J end by 2 bases, with 10 bases between. CDR3 in DNA: TGTGCCAGCAGCTTAGAGTGGCCGTATAACACTGAAGCTTTCTTT. This codes for CASSLEWPYNTEAFF.

J is TRBJ1-5 and V is TRBV7-9; D call uncertain. The CDR3 sequence is 18 residues long. V was shortened by 0 bases and J by 5 bases, with 20 bases between the two germline ends. Germline lookup yields CDR1 SEHNR and CDR2 FQNEAQ (reference sequence). The CDR3 sequence: CASSLARGGPRRDQPQHF. CDR3 nucleotides: TGTGCCAGCAGCTTAGCTCGGGGAGGACCCCGTCGGGATCAGCCCCAGCATTTT.

J is TRBJ2-7 and V is TRBV7-3; maybe TRBD2 (6 bases). The CDR3 extends over 16 amino acids. Germline CDR1 is SGHTA and CDR2 is FQGTGA. V was pared by 5 bases and J by 2 bases, with 19 bases between. CDR3 sequence reads: CASSPHSGDYTYEQYF. Here the CDR3 DNA reads TGTGCCAGCAGCCCCCACTCGGGGGATTATACCTACGAGCAGTACTTC. Variable domain in full (rest from reference TRBV7-3 and TRBJ2-7): GAGVSQTPSNKVTEKGKYVELRCDPISGHTALYWYRQSLGQGPEFLIYFQGTGAADDSGLPNDRFFAVRPEGSVSTLKIQRTERGDSAVYLCASSPHSGDYTYEQYFGPGTRLTVT.

The chain combines TRBV5-8 with TRBJ1-3; TRBD1 is a possible D gene (5 bases). The CDR3 has 14 amino acids. The germline V gene has CDR1 SGHTS and CDR2 YDEGEE. The ends were cut back, 4 bases at V and 4 bases at J, with 12 bases in the middle. This CDR3 is CASSEGHQGNTIYF. The DNA of the CDR3 is TGTGCCAGCAGCGAAGGACACCAGGGAAACACCATATATTTT. The complete variable domain, with remaining parts taken from reference TRBV5-8 and TRBJ1-3, reads EAGVTQSPTHLIKTRGQQATLRCSPISGHTSVYWYQQALGLGLQFLLWYDEGEERNRGNFPPRFSGRQFPNYSSELNVNALELEDSALYLCASSEGHQGNTIYFGEGSWLTVV.

The CDR3 nucleotides read TGTGCCAGCAGCTTAGTGCGGACCGGATATGGCTACACCTTC. It encodes CASSLVRTGYGYTF. V and J are TRBV5-4 and TRBJ1-2, with D uncertain. The CDR3 runs 14 residues. CDR1 is SGHNT, CDR2 YYREEE, per germline (reference sequence). Trimming cost V 2 bases and J 5 bases, with 13 bases left between them.

The rearrangement joins TRBV4-2 to TRBJ1-2; D not certain. Trimming removed 4 bases from V and 4 bases from J, with 10 bases in between. Per the germline V gene, CDR1 is LGHNA and CDR2 is YNFKEQ. This CDR3 is built from 13 residues. The CDR3 DNA sequence: TGTGCCAGCAGCCTCGGACGGATCTATGGCTACACCTTC. It specifies CASSLGRIYGYTF.